The table lists the clone carrying this T cell receptor beta chain with a few counts. Its antigen is not identified. The data belong to a study of T cells in narcolepsy. Study results and limitations: In some patient and control memory CD4+ samples, autoreactive clones were absent.

The trim removed 4 bases at V and 4 bases at J, leaving 8 bases unmatched. Germline-derived CDR1 and CDR2 are GTSNPN and SVGIG (reference sequence). The CDR3 spans 14 residues. Produced via immunoSEQ multiplex PCR; TCRdb's table is partial and in-frame only. The data show approximately 28,000 clones, more than 65% seen once. This sequence originates from a human donor in good health. Sequenced input: memory (CD45RA-) CD4+ T cells from blood. The chain employs TRBV30 and TRBJ2-3; 7 nucleotides agree with TRBD1. The DNA for the CDR3 is TGTGCCTGGACGACAGGGCCACTTTCAGATACGCAGTATTTT. Translated: CAWTTGPLSDTQYF. Complete variable domain (other parts from reference TRBV30 and TRBJ2-3): SQTIHQWPATLVQPVGSPLSLECTVEGTSNPNLYWYRQAAGRGLQLLFYSVGIGQISSEVPQNLSASRPQDRQFILSSKKLLLSDSGFYLCAWTTGPLSDTQYFGPGTRLTVL.